These 18 T cell receptor beta chains originate from one sample sequenced in a study of blood T cell repertoires in COVID-19. The data were produced by immunoSEQ multiplex PCR, yet TCRdb's version contains in-frame clones alone and is incomplete. The sample holds about 98,000 clones; about 80% are singletons and the top ten take 24%. Input material: peripheral blood. These receptors came from a man between 65 and 85 years old with acute or convalescent COVID-19.

The chain is built from TRBV5-1 and TRBJ2-3; D ambiguous. This CDR3 spans 13 amino acids. The V gene's germline CDR1 is SGHRS and CDR2 YFSETQ. V lost 4 bases, J lost 4 bases, and 10 bases lay in between. DNA for the CDR3: TGCGCCAGCAGCCGAGAGAGAGCAGATACGCAGTATTTT. It is translated as CASSRERADTQYF.

The chain combines TRBV5-1 with TRBJ1-1, with 11 bases fitting TRBD1. The CDR3 is made up of 17 amino acids. J was trimmed by 1 base and V by 5 bases; bases with no gene match: 10. CDR1 and CDR2 from the germline V gene are SGHRS and YFSETQ. The CDR3 sequence: CASSPGQGGSGNTEAFF. Written as DNA, the CDR3 is TGCGCCAGCAGTCCGGGACAGGGGGGTTCTGGGAACACTGAAGCTTTCTTT. The full variable domain, with the rest looked up from reference TRBV5-1 and TRBJ1-1, is KAGVTQTPRYLIKTRGQQVTLSCSPISGHRSVSWYQQTPGQGLQFLFEYFSETQRNKGNFPGRFSGRQFSNSRSEMNVSTLELGDSALYLCASSPGQGGSGNTEAFFGQGTRLTVV.

The chain has TRBV2 and TRBJ2-2; D may be TRBD2 (6 bases). The CDR3 length is 14 residues. Trimming left V 7 bases short and J 4 bases short, with 13 bases between. From germline, CDR1 is SNHLY and CDR2 FYNNEI. Here the CDR3 DNA reads TGTGCCAGCATTAGGGCTAGCGTCACCGGGGAGCTGTTTTTT. It codes for CASIRASVTGELFF. The variable domain in full, completed from reference TRBV2 and TRBJ2-2, reads EPEVTQTPSHQVTQMGQEVILRCVPISNHLYFYWYRQILGQKVEFLVSFYNNEISEKSEIFDDQFSVERPDGSNFTLKIRSTKLEDSAMYFCASIRASVTGELFFGEGSRLTVL.

The chain recombines TRBV11-2 with TRBJ2-1; maybe TRBD2 (6 bases). The germline V gene encodes CDR1 SGHAT and CDR2 FQNNGV. The germline V and J ends were trimmed by 5 bases and 5 bases, with 19 bases remaining between them. The CDR3 is 16 residues long. The CDR3 here is CASSLLRGRTHNEQFF. CDR3 nucleotides: TGTGCCAGCAGCCTCCTTCGGGGGAGGACCCACAATGAGCAGTTCTTC. The full variable domain, completed using reference TRBV11-2 and TRBJ2-1, is EAGVAQSPRYKIIEKRQSVAFWCNPISGHATLYWYQQILGQGPKLLIQFQNNGVVDDSQLPKDRFSAERLKGVDSTLKIQPAKLEDSAVYLCASSLLRGRTHNEQFFGPGTRLTVL.

The rearrangement uses TRBV29-1 and TRBJ2-1; 8 bases fit TRBD2. V lost 7 bases to trimming and J lost 10 bases; unmatched junction nucleotides: 12. Germline assignment: CDR1 SQVTM and CDR2 ANQGSEA. The CDR3 length is 13 residues. CDR3 DNA: TGCAGCGGTGGACTAGCCTATCCGGGGGAGCAGTTCTTC. Protein sequence: CSGGLAYPGEQFF.

The V gene is TRBV14, the J gene TRBJ1-3; D ambiguous. Trimming cost V 1 base and J 4 bases, with 5 bases left between them. CDR1 SGHDN and CDR2 FVKESK come from the germline V gene. The CDR3 consists of 13 residues. CDR3 sequence reads: CASSQGRGNTIYF. DNA for the CDR3: TGTGCCAGCAGCCAAGGCAGAGGAAACACCATATATTTT. The whole variable domain, filled in from reference TRBV14 and TRBJ1-3, reads EAGVTQFPSHSVIEKGQTVTLRCDPISGHDNLYWYRRVMGKEIKFLLHFVKESKQDESGMPNNRFLAERTGGTYSTLKVQPAELEDSGVYFCASSQGRGNTIYFGEGSWLTVV.

This clone was seen at least ten times. CDR3 nucleotide sequence: TGTGCCAGCAGCTTAACGAGGCGTCGGCATTTGCCTGAAAAACTGTTTTTT. Translating gives CASSLTRRRHLPEKLFF. V and J are TRBV7-9 and TRBJ1-4; D unresolved. Germline V gene lookup returns CDR1 SEHNR and CDR2 FQNEAQ (reference sequence). Between the trimmed V and J ends, which lost 2 bases and 7 bases, there was a span of 20 bases. This CDR3 has 17 residues.

The J gene is TRBJ2-3, the V gene TRBV7-2; 7 nucleotides align to TRBD1. V trimming: 2 bases; J trimming: 6 bases; junction bases outside the gene matches: 8. The germline CDR1 and CDR2 sequences are SGHTA and FQGNSA. The CDR3 is 15 residues long. In DNA, the CDR3 is TGTGCCAGCAGCTTACTGAGACAGGGACGGGATACGCAGTATTTT. It specifies CASSLLRQGRDTQYF. Full variable domain (remainder filled in from reference TRBV7-2 and TRBJ2-3): GAGVSQSPSNKVTEKGKDVELRCDPISGHTALYWYRQSLGQGLEFLIYFQGNSAPDKSGLPSDRFSAERTGGSVSTLTIQRTQQEDSAVYLCASSLLRQGRDTQYFGPGTRLTVL.

This clone was recorded a few times. This chain joins TRBV27 and TRBJ1-1, with D perhaps matching TRBD1 (6 bases). The V gene's germline CDR1 is MNHEY and CDR2 SMNVEV (reference sequence). The CDR3 spans 16 residues. V lost 1 base and J 5 bases, leaving 17 bases between the germline ends. CDR3 nucleotide sequence: TGTGCCAGCAGTTTATTCGGCAGGGGCAAGAGGACTGAAGCTTTCTTT. Protein sequence: CASSLFGRGKRTEAFF.

The V gene is TRBV18, the J gene TRBJ1-1, with TRBD1 identical over 8 bases. Germline-derived CDR1 and CDR2 are KGHSH and LQKENI. This CDR3 region has 14 residues. J was trimmed by 1 base and V by 3 bases; bases with no gene match: 1. The CDR3 region has the DNA TGTGCCAGCTCACCCGACAGGGGGAACACTGAAGCTTTCTTT. As protein: CASSPDRGNTEAFF.

The chain is built from TRBV28 and TRBJ2-7; 9 bases map to TRBD2. With V trimmed by 2 bases and J by 2 bases, 4 bases remained unmatched. Per germline, CDR1 MDHEN and CDR2 SYDVKM. The CDR3 runs to 15 residues. The CDR3 nucleotides read TGTGCCAGCAGTTTAGCGGCGGGAGGGCCCTACGAGCAGTACTTC. Translating it yields CASSLAAGGPYEQYF.

This clone has only one observation. The chain combines TRBV4-1 with TRBJ2-5; 16 bases are shared with TRBD2. V lost 4 bases and J lost 4; bases outside the gene matches: 6. CDR3 size: 17 residues. The germline CDR1 and CDR2 sequences are MGHRA and YSYEKL. CDR3 coding DNA: TGCGCCAGCAGCCCGGGGGGGACTAGCGGGAGGGGAGAGACCCAGTACTTC. It is translated as CASSPGGTSGRGETQYF.

This clone appeared many times. The CDR3 nucleotides read TGTGCCAGCAGTTTTGCGGGATCCTACGAGCAGTACTTC. It translates to CASSFAGSYEQYF. The V and J genes are TRBV6-6 and TRBJ2-7; TRBD2 might be the D (6 bases). This CDR3 comprises 13 residues. Germline CDR1 reads MNHNY; CDR2 reads SVGAGI (reference sequence). V lost 4 bases, J lost 1 base, and 8 bases lay in between.

The CDR3 reads CAWSLPLFLAGEETQYF. DNA for the CDR3: TGTGCCTGGAGCCTCCCCCTCTTCTTAGCGGGGGAGGAGACCCAGTACTTC. V and J are TRBV30 and TRBJ2-5; TRBD2 matches at 9 bases. The germline gives CDR1 GTSNPN, CDR2 SVGIG (reference sequence). Trimming took 3 bases from V and 5 from J; bases not matched to a gene: 16. This CDR3 comprises 17 residues.

The chain links TRBV29-1 to TRBJ2-2, with a possible D match to TRBD1 (5 bases). CDR1 SQVTM and CDR2 ANQGSEA come from the germline V gene. The CDR3 runs to 14 residues. V lost 4 bases to trimming and J lost 2 bases, with 11 bases between them. CDR3 coding DNA: TGCAGCGTTGCCCCGGACACAAACACCGGGGAGCTGTTTTTT. It translates to CSVAPDTNTGELFF.

This clone was seen a handful of times. The gene calls are TRBV27 and TRBJ2-5, with D possibly TRBD1 on 6 matching bases. The CDR3 covers 17 residues. Germline lookup yields CDR1 MNHEY and CDR2 SMNVEV (reference sequence). Trimming pared 2 bases from V and 2 bases from J, leaving 18 bases between. CDR3 sequence: CASSLRGSWVAQETQYF. The DNA for the CDR3 is TGTGCCAGCAGTTTAAGGGGGAGTTGGGTAGCGCAAGAGACCCAGTACTTC.

A single count supports this clone. V and J are TRBV12-3 or TRBV12-4 and TRBJ2-7; TRBD1 aligns across 10 bases. This CDR3 has 13 amino acids. V dropped 1 base and J dropped 6; count of bases not matched to a gene: 0. The CDR3 nucleotides read TGTGCCAGCAGTTTAGGGACAGGGGGCGAGCAGTACTTC. Its translation is CASSLGTGGEQYF.

V and J are TRBV19 and TRBJ2-3, with 7 bases matching TRBD1. The CDR3 is 14 residues long. Trimming removed 8 bases from V and 1 base from J; junction bases left unmatched: 6. The germline V gene encodes CDR1 LNHDA and CDR2 SQIVND (reference sequence). DNA of the CDR3: TGTGCCAGTGGACGAGGACAGGGCACAGATACGCAGTATTTT. The encoded protein is CASGRGQGTDTQYF.